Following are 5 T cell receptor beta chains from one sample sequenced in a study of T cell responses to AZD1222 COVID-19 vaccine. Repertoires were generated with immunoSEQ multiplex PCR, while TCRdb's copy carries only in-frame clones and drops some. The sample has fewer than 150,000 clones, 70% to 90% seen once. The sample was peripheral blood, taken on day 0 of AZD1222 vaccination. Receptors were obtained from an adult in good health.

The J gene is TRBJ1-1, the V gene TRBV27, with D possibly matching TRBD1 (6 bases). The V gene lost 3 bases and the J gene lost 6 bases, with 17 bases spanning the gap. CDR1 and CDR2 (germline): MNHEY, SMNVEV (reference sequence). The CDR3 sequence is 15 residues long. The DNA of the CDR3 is TGTGCCAGCAGTTTCGCGACAGGATTAGTATCTGAAGCTTTCTTT. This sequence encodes CASSFATGLVSEAFF.

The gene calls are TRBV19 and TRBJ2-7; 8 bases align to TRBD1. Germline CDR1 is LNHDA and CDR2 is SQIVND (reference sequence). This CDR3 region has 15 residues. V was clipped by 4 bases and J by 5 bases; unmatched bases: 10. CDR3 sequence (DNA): TGTGCCAGTAGTAACTCTAACAGGGGGAACGACGAGCAGTACTTC. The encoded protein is CASSNSNRGNDEQYF.

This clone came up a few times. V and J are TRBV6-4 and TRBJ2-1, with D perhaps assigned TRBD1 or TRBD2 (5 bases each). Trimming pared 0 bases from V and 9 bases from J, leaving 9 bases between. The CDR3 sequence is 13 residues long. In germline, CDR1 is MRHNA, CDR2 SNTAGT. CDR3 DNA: TGTGCCAGCAGTGACTCTTGGGGGACTGAGCAGTTCTTC. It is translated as CASSDSWGTEQFF.

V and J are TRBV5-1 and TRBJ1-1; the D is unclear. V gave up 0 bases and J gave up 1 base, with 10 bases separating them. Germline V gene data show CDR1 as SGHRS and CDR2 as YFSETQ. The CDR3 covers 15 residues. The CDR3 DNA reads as TGCGCCAGCAGCTTGGATCCTTTAAAGAACACTGAAGCTTTCTTT. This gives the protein CASSLDPLKNTEAFF.

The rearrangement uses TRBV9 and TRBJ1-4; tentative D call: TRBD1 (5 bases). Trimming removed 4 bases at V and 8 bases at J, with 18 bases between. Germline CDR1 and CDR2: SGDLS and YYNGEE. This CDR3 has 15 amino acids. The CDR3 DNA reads TGTGCCAGCAGCTTACTAGGGGCAGAGCACGAAAAACTGTTTTTT. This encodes CASSLLGAEHEKLFF.